This TCR beta chain appears in the sequencing data of a study of blood T cell dynamics during melanoma immunotherapy (dated by TCRdb to about 2020). Notes on the research overall: Patients with metastatic melanoma were treated with first-line pembrolizumab or nivolumab plus ipilimumab as standard of care in the United Kingdom. To find early correlates of response, the study profiled the peripheral T cell receptor repertoires of patients with metastatic melanoma both before and after one cycle of checkpoint inhibitor therapy. A training cohort was formed from consecutive patients, and a further independent group of patients from the same centre was pooled into an external validation set. What the study reported, not specific to this receptor: The study was unable to establish whether the T cell clones driving the repertoire changes were melanoma-specific or instead reflected general immune activation. Unlike progressors, patients who went on to achieve disease control showed a bifurcated reorganization of the PBMC repertoire at W3, with either increased clonality or increased diversity. The relatively small sample size was acknowledged as a potential limitation on generalization of the results.

On this clone itself: There is no known antigen for this receptor. Base-call qualities are not available, and no considerably larger clone is one nucleotide away.

A fixed 350 ng of DNA was loaded for every bulk PBMC sample. The immunoSEQ TCRb Assay kit was used according to manufacturer instructions to amplify TCR beta CDR3 sequences from genomic DNA. The KAPA Library Quantification Kit for Illumina platforms was used to quantify the pooled libraries by qPCR. Sequencing of the pooled libraries was done on an Illumina NextSeq 500, with clustering at 0.6-1.1 pM. The paper's processing steps were these. TCR data were analyzed with immunoSEQ ANALYZER and the R LymphoSeq package. A rearrangement efficiency score was calculated as productive divided by the sum of productive and non-productive CDR3 sequences. Clonality was measured with the Gini coefficient and diversity with the Renyi index at alpha=1, compared pairwise between timepoints within each patient. Clonal relatedness used an edit distance of 3, and repertoire similarity used the Bhattacharyya coefficient, both computed in LymphoSeq. To classify response, a linear discriminant analysis based on week-3 changes in clonality and diversity was built with the R MASS and caret packages. TCRdb holds this immuneACCESS table with in-frame rearrangements only. Some clones are missing; in checked studies, unresolved V genes explain under half, and the rest has no known cause. The V and J calls and clone size come from that table; D and trimming were worked out from the DNA. This sample lists roughly 15,000 clones; 85% to 90% were detected once. Clones ranked in the top ten supply around 6% of the sample.

Per the publication, the time point label means: pre-treatment baseline. Blood samples were taken before treatment (T0) and at week 3 (W3), following the first cycle of checkpoint blockade. Except for two patients with rapid clinical progression, response was assessed 12 weeks after the first infusion by RECIST 1.1; disease control meant complete response, partial response or stable disease. Patients were excluded for prior systemic cancer treatment, concomitant immunosuppressant therapy or synchronous other active malignancies. Bulk PBMC and plasma cell-free DNA were both sequenced for TCR beta so that circulating cells and T cell turnover could be tracked. PBMC were isolated from blood with Lymphoprep and SepMate tubes, followed by red cell lysis. QIAamp DNA Blood Mini kits were used to extract DNA from both PBMC and sorted T cell subsets. Source: blood, taken from a patient treated with checkpoint blockade. The origin of this receptor is a human donor with melanoma.

CDR3 sequence: CASSLGNSNQPQHF. The nucleotides are TGTGCCAGCAGCTTGGGAAATAGCAATCAGCCCCAGCATTTT. The V and J genes are TRBV7-2 and TRBJ1-5, with the D gene not clear enough to name. CDR1 SGHTA and CDR2 FQGNSA were looked up in the germline V gene. The CDR3, from cysteine to phenylalanine, totals 14 residues. The retained sequence is limited to the CDR3, 42 bases, with the frame set at the first base. V drops 3 bases and J drops 0 bases, leaving 6 bases in between.